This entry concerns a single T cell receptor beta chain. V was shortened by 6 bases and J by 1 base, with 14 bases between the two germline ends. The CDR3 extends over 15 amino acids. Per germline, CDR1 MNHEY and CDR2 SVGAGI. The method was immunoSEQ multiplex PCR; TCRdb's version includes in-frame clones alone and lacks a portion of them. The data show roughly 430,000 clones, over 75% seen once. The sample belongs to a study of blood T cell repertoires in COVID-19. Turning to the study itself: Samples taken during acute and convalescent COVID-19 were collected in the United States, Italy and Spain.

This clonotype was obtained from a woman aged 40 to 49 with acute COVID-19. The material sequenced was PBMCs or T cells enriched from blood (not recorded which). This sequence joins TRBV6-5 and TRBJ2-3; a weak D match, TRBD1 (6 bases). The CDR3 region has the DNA TGTGCCAGCAGACGGACAGTACCTGGCACAGATACGCAGTATTTT. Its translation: CASRRTVPGTDTQYF.